This TCR beta chain was sequenced in a study of CD8+ T cells in alopecia areata. Study summary: Treated patients received oral tofacitinib, 5 to 10 mg twice daily. The study's findings and limits: Scalp clonality, along with expanded CD8+ clones among the top 100, was significantly decreased by tofacitinib.

Turning to this clone: Its matching antigen is unknown.

Treatment noted: oral pan-JAK inhibitor, 5-10 mg twice daily. The study team obtained lesional scalp punch biopsies and peripheral blood from alopecia areata patients. Extracted RNA was reverse transcribed, and the resulting cDNA served as sequencing template. Libraries were prepared by immunoSEQ multiplex PCR; TCRdb keeps only in-frame clonotypes and omits some of them. The sample has 95,000 to 110,000 clones; around 84% are singletons. The sample was CD8+ T cells sorted from blood, taken between weeks 30 and 35, from a patient treated with tofacitinib. The sequence derives from a human donor with alopecia areata.

The CDR3 DNA reads TGTGCCACCAGCAGCTTCCAATTTAGGGGACAGGGGTTCTCCTACGAGCAGTACTTC. Translating gives CATSSFQFRGQGFSYEQYF. The V and J genes are TRBV15 and TRBJ2-7, with 10 bases identical to TRBD1. J lost 0 bases, V lost 3 bases, and 14 bases had no gene match. Per the germline V gene, CDR1 is LNHNV and CDR2 is YYDKDF (reference sequence). The CDR3 runs 19 residues.